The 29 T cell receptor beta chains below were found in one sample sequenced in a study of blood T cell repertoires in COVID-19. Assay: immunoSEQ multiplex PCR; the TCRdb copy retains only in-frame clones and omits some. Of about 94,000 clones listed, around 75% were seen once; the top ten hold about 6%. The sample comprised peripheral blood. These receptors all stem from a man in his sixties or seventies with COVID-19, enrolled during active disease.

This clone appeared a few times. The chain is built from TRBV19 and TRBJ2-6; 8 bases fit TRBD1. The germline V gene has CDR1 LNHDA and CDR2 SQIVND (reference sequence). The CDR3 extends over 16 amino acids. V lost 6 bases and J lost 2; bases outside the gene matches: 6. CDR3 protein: CASRRQGRAGANVLTF. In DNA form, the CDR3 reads TGTGCCAGTAGGAGACAGGGGAGAGCTGGGGCCAACGTCCTGACTTTC.

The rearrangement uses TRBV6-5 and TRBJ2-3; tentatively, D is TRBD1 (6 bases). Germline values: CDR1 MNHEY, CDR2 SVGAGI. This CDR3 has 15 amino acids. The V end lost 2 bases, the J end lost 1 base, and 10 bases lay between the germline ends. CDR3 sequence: CASSYRTARTDTQYF. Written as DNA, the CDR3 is TGTGCCAGCAGTTACCGGACAGCCCGCACAGATACGCAGTATTTT.

This CDR3 is CASSPPPRDSYMNTEAFF. In nucleotides, the CDR3 is TGTGCCAGCTCACCACCCCCCCGGGACAGTTACATGAACACTGAAGCTTTCTTT. This chain uses TRBV18 with TRBJ1-1, with 7 bases matching TRBD1. V lost 0 bases, J lost 0 bases, and 10 bases stayed unmatched. The length of the CDR3 is 18 residues. In germline, CDR1 is KGHSH, CDR2 LQKENI.

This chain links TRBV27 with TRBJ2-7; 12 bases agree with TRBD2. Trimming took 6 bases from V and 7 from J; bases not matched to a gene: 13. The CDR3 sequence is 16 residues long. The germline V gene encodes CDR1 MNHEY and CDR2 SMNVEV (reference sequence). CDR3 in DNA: TGTGCCAGCAGCCCCGCCCTAGCGGGAGGGCGATGGGAGCAGTACTTC. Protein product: CASSPALAGGRWEQYF.

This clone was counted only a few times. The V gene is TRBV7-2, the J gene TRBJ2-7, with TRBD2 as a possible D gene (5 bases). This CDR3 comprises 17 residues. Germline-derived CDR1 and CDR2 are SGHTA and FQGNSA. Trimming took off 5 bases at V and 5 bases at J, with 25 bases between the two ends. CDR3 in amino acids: CASSLSIRAERMDEQYF. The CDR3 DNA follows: TGTGCCAGCAGCCTTAGTATTCGGGCGGAGCGGATGGACGAGCAGTACTTC.

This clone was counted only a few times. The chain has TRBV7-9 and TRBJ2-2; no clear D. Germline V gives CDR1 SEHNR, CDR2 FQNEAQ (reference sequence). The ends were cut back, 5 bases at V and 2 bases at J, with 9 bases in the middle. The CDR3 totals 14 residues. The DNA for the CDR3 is TGTGCCAGCAGCCCAACACGTAACACCGGGGAGCTGTTTTTT. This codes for CASSPTRNTGELFF.

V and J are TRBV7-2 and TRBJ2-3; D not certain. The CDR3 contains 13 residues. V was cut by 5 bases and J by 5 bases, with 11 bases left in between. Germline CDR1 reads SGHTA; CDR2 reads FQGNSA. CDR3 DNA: TGTGCCAGCAGCGACCGACACGGAGATACGCAGTATTTT. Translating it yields CASSDRHGDTQYF.

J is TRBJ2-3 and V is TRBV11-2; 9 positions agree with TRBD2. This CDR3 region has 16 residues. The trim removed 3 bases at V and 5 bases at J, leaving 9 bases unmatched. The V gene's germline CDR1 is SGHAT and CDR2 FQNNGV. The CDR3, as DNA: TGTGCCAGCAGCTTTATAATGGCGGGGGGGCGAGATACGCAGTATTTT. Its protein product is CASSFIMAGGRDTQYF.

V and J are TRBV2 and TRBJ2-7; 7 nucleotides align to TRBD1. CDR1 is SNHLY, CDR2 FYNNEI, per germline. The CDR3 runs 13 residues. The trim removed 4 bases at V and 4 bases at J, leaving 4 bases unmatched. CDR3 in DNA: TGTGCCAGCAGTGGGGACAGCGGATACGAGCAGTACTTC. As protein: CASSGDSGYEQYF.

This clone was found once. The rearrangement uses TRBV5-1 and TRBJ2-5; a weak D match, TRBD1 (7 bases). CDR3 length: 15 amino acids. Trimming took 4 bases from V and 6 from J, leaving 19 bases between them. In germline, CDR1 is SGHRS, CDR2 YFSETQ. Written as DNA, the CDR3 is TGCGCCAGCAGCCCGGGAGACAGGGTTGAACAGACCCAGTACTTC. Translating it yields CASSPGDRVEQTQYF.

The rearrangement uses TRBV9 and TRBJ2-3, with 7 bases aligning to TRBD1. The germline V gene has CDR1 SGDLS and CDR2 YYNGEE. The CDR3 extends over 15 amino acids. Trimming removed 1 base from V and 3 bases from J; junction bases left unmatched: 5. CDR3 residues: CASSVSQGETDTQYF. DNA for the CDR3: TGTGCCAGCAGCGTAAGCCAGGGGGAGACAGATACGCAGTATTTT.

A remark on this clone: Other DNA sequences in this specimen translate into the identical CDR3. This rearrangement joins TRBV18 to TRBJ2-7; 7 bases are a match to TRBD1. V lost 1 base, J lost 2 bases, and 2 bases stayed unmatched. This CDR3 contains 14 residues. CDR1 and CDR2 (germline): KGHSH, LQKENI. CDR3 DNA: TGTGCCAGCTCACCACGACAGGGAACCTACGAGCAGTACTTC. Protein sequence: CASSPRQGTYEQYF.

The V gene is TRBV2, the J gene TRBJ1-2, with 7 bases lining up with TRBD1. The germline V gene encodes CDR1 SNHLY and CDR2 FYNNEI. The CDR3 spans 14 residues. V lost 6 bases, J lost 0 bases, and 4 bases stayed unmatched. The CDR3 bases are TGTGCCAGCAGACGACAGGGTCCTAACTATGGCTACACCTTC. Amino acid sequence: CASRRQGPNYGYTF.

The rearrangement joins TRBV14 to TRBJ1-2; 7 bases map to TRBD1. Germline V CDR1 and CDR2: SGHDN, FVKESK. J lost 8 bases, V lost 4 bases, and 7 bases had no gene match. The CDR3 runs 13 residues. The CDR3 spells CASSPRQGEGYTF. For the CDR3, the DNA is TGTGCCAGCAGCCCGCGACAGGGTGAGGGCTACACCTTC.

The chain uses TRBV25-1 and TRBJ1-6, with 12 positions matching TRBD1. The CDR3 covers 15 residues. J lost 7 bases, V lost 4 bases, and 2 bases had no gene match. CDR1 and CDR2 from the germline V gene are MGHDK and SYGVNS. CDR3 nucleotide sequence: TGTGCCAGCAGTGTGGGACAGGGGGCAAATTCACCCCTCCACTTT. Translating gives CASSVGQGANSPLHF.

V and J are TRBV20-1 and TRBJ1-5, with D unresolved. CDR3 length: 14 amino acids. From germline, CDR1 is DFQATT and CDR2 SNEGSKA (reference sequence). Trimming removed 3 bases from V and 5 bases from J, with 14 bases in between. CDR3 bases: TGCAGTGCTAGTTCCGAGGCCGGCGATCAGCCCCAGCATTTT. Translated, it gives CSASSEAGDQPQHF.

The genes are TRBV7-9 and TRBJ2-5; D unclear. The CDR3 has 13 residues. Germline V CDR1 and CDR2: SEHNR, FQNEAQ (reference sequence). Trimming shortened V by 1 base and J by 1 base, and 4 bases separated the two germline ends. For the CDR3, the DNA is TGTGCCAGCAGCTTAGGGGCCCAAGAGACCCAGTACTTC. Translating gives CASSLGAQETQYF.

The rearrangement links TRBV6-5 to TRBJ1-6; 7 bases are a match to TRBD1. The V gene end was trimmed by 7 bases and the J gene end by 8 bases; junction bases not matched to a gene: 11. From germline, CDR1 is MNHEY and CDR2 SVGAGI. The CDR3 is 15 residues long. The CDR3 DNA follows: TGTGCCAGCAAAGGGGGCGCGGGTGTTGATTCACCCCTCCACTTT. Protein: CASKGGAGVDSPLHF.

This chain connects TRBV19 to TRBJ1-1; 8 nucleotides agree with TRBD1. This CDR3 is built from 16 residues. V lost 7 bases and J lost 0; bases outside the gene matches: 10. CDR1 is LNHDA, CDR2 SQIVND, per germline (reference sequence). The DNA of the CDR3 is TGTGCCAGTACCAAAAAGGGACAGGCCTTGAACACTGAAGCTTTCTTT. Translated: CASTKKGQALNTEAFF.

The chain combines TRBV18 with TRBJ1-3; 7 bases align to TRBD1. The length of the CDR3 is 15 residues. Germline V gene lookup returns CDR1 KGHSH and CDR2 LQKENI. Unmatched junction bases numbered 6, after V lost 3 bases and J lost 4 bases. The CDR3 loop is CASSPGTDPGNTIYF. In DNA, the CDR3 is TGTGCCAGCTCACCCGGGACAGATCCAGGAAACACCATATATTTT.

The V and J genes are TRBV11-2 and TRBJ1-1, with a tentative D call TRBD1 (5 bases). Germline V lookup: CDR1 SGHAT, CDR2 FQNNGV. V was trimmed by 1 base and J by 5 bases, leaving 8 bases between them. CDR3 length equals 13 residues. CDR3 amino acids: CASSLAGITEAFF. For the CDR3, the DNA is TGTGCCAGCAGCTTAGCAGGGATTACTGAAGCTTTCTTT.

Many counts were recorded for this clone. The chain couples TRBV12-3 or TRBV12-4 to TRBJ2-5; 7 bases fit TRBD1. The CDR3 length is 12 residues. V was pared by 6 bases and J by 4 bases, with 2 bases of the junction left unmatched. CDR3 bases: TGTGCCAGCAGGACAGGGAGAGAGACCCAGTACTTC. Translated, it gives CASRTGRETQYF.

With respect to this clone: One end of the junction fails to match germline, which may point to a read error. CDR3 protein: CASSSNNSPLHF. The DNA of the CDR3 is TGTGCCAGCAGCTCCAATAATTCACCCCTCCACTTT. The rearrangement links TRBV7-2 to TRBJ1-6, with unresolved D. The CDR3 loop spans 12 amino acids. CDR1 and CDR2 (germline): SGHTA, FQGNSA.

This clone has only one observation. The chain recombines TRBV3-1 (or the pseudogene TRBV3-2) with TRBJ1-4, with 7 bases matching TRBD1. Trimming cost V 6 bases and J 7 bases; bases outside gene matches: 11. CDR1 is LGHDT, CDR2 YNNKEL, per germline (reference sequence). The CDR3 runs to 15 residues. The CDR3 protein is CASRISGTETEKLFF. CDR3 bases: TGTGCCAGCAGAATATCCGGGACAGAGACTGAAAAACTGTTTTTT.

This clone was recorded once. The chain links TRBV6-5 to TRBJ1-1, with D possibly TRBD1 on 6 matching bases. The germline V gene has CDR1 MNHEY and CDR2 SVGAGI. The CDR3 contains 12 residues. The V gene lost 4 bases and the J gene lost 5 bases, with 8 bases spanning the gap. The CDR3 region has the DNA TGTGCCAGCAGTTTTACAGGGACTGAAGCTTTCTTT. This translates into CASSFTGTEAFF.

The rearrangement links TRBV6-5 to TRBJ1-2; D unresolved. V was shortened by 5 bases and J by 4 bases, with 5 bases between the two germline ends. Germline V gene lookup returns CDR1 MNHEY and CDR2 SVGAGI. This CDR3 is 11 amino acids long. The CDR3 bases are TGTGCCAGCAGTCCAGGCTATGGCTACACCTTC. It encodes CASSPGYGYTF.

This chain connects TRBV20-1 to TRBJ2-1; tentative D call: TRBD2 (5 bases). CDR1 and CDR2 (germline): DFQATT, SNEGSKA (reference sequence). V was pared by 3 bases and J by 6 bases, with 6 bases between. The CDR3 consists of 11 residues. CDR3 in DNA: TGCAGTGCTAGCGGACTCAATGAGCAGTTCTTC. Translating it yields CSASGLNEQFF.

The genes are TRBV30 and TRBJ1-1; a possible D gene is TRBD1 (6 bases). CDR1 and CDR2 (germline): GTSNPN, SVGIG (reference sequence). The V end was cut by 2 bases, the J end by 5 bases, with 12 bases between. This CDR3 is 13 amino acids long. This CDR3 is CAWSRGQGTEAFF. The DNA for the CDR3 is TGTGCCTGGAGTCGCGGGCAGGGGACTGAAGCTTTCTTT.

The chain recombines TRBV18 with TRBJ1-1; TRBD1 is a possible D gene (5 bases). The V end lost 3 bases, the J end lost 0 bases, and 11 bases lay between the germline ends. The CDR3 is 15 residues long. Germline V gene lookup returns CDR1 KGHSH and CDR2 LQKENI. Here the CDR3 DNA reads TGTGCCAGCTCACCCTACGGGGGGATGAACACTGAAGCTTTCTTT. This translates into CASSPYGGMNTEAFF.